The T cell receptor (beta chain) described here comes from a study of glioma-infiltrating T cells. Study findings and constraints: Tissue and blood shared very few CDR3 sequences.

Worth noting for this clonotype: Its matching antigen is unknown. One base away lies a much larger clone, so this may be a sequencing read error.

TCR alpha and beta CDR3 regions were amplified from RNA using iRepertoire nested multiplex PCR. TCRdb analysed the multiplex PCR reads with MiXCR anew, one entry per CDR3 protein. The repertoire holds about 180,000 distinct CDR3 sequences, with 43% as singletons. Looked up from germline, CDR1 is SGHTA and CDR2 is FQGNSA. The CDR3 is 13 residues long. The V call is TRBV7-2, the J call TRBJ2-7, with D possibly being TRBD1 (5 bases). The receptor was derived from a human donor with low-grade glioma or glioblastoma, undergoing nonglioma brain surgery, or in good health (not recorded which). Sequenced: glioma tissue, nonneoplastic brain tissue, or PBMCs (not recorded which). CDR3 DNA: TGTGCCAGCAGCTCCGACAGCTCCAACGAGCAGTACTTC. It codes for CASSSDSSNEQYF.